This T cell receptor (beta chain) was obtained from a study of T cell clonality in common variable immunodeficiency. Here immunoSEQ multiplex PCR was the method, and the copy in TCRdb shows in-frame clones only, minus some. This repertoire holds fewer than 60,000 clones, and none appear only once. V shed 4 bases and J 3 bases; nucleotides not matched to a gene: 6. Germline V lookup: CDR1 SGHRS, CDR2 YFSETQ. The CDR3 extends over 15 amino acids. This clone showed up many times. The CDR3 end falls 3 residues outside the read, so it is completed with the germline J gene. This sequence was found in a person aged 18 to 75 in good health. Source material: peripheral blood mononuclear cells. The chain employs TRBV5-1 and TRBJ2-2, with 7 bases aligning to TRBD2. The CDR3 protein is CASSLQSGDTGELFF. CDR3 DNA (partial): TGCGCCAGCAGCCTCCAGAGCGGGGACACCGGGGAG.